The sample holds many counts of the clone carrying this T cell receptor (beta chain). This sample is part of a study of regulatory T cells in long-lasting Graves disease. CDR3-region Arm-PCR and iRepertoire HTBI primers produced the TCR beta libraries. TCRdb itself ran the multiplex PCR reads through MiXCR, one entry per CDR3 protein. The data show about 290,000 distinct CDR3 sequences, 20% to 25% seen once. CDR3 length: 13 residues. CDR1 and CDR2 from the germline V gene are MNHEY and SVGAGI. Trimming pared 2 bases from V and 2 bases from J, leaving 6 bases between. Time point: persistent/refractory GD, antithyroid drugs over 5 years with positive TRAb. PBMC-extracted RNA yielded the TCR library.

Sample: peripheral blood mononuclear cells (PBMCs), taken when the disease was refractory, from a patient treated with antithyroid drugs. This chain links TRBV6-5 with TRBJ1-1; possible D gene TRBD1, 5 bases. The source of this sequence is a female donor with Graves disease. The CDR3 sequence: CASSYRGNTEAFF. In DNA form, the CDR3 reads TGTGCCAGCAGTTACCGGGGCAACACTGAAGCTTTCTTT.